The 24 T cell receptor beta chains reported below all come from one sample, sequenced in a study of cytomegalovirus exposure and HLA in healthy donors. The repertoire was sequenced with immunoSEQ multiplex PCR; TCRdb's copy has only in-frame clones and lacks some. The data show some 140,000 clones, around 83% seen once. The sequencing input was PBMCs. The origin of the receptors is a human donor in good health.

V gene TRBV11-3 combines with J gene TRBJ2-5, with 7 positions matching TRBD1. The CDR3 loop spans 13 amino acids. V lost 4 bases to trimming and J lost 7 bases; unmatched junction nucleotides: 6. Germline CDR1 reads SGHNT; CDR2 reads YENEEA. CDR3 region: CASSSQGTGTQYF. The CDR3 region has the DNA TGTGCCAGCAGCTCACAGGGGACCGGGACCCAGTACTTC.

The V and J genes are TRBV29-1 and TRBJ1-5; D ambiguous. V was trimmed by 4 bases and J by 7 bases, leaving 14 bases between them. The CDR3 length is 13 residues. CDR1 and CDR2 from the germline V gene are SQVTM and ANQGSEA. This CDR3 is CSVGTSGKQPQHF. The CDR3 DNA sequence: TGCAGCGTTGGGACCTCGGGAAAACAGCCCCAGCATTTT.

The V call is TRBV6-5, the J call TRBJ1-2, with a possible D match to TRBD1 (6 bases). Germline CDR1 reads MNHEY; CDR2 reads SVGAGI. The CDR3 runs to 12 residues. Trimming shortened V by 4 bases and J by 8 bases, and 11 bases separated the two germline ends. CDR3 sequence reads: CASSSYREGYTF. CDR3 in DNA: TGTGCCAGCAGTTCCTACAGGGAGGGCTACACCTTC.

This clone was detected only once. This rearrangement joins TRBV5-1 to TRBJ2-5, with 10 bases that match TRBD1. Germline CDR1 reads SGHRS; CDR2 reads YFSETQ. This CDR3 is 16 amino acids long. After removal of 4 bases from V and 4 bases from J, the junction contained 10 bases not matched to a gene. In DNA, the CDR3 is TGCGCCAGCAGCCAACCTCGACAGGGGGCTTTAGAGACCCAGTACTTC. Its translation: CASSQPRQGALETQYF.

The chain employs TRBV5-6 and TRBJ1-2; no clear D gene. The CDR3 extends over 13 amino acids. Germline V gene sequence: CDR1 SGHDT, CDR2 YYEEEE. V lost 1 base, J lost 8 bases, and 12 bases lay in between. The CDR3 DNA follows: TGTGCCAGCAGCTTGTTAAATCCGGGAGGCTACACCTTC. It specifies CASSLLNPGGYTF. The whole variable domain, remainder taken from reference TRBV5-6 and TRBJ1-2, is DAGVTQSPTHLIKTRGQQVTLRCSPKSGHDTVSWYQQALGQGPQFIFQYYEEEERQRGNFPDRFSGHQFPNYSSELNVNALLLGDSALYLCASSLLNPGGYTFGSGTRLTVV.

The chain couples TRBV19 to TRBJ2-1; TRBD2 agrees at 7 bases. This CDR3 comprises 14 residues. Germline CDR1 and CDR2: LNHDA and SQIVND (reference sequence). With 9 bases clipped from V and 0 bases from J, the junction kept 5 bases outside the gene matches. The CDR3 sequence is CASSPGGSYNEQFF. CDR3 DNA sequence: TGTGCCAGCTCGCCGGGGGGCTCCTACAATGAGCAGTTCTTC.

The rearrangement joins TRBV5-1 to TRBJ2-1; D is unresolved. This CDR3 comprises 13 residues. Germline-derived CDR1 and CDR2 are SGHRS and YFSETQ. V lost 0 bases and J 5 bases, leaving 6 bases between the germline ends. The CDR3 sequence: CASSLAQNNEQFF. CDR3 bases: TGCGCCAGCAGCTTGGCCCAGAACAATGAGCAGTTCTTC.

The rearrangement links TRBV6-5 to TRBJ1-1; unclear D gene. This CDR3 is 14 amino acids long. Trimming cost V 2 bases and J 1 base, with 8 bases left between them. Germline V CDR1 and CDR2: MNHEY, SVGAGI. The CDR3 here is CASSYQVGNTEAFF. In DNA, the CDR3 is TGTGCCAGCAGTTACCAGGTCGGGAACACTGAAGCTTTCTTT.

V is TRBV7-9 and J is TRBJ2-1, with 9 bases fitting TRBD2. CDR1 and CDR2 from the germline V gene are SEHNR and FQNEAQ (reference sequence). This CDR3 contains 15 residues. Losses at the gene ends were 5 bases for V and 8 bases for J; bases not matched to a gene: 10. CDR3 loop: CASSAGTSTVDEQFF. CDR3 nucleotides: TGTGCCAGCAGCGCTGGGACTAGCACAGTCGATGAGCAGTTCTTC.

CDR3 sequence (DNA): TGTGCCAGCAGCTTGCGGAACCGGTATGGCTACACCTTC. It encodes CASSLRNRYGYTF. The chain employs TRBV11-2 and TRBJ1-2; no definite D call. This CDR3 spans 13 amino acids. Germline V gives CDR1 SGHAT, CDR2 FQNNGV. V lost 3 bases and J lost 5, with 10 bases in between.

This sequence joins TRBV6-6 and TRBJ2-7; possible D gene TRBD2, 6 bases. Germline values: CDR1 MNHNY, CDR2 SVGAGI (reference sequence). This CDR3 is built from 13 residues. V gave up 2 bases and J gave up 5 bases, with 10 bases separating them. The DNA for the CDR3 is TGTGCCAGCAGTTACCGCGGGGATCACGAGCAGTACTTC. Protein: CASSYRGDHEQYF.

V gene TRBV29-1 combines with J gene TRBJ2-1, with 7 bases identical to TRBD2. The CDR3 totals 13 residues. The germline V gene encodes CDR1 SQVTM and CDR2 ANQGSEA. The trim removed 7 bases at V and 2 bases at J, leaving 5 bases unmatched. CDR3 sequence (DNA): TGCAGCGAGAAGACTAGCCCCTACAATGAGCAGTTCTTC. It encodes CSEKTSPYNEQFF.

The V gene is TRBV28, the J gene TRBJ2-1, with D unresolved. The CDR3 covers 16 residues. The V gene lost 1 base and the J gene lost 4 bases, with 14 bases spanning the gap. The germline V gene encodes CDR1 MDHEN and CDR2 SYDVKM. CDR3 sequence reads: CASSLSLGARYNEQFF. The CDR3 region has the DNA TGTGCCAGCAGTTTATCCCTGGGCGCTCGTTACAATGAGCAGTTCTTC.

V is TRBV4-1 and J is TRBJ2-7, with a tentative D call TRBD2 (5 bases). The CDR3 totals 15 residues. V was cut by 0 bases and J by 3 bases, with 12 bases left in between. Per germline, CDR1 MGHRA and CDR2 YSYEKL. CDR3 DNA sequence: TGCGCCAGCAGCCAAGATCCTGCGGGCCTCTACGAGCAGTACTTC. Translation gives CASSQDPAGLYEQYF.

DNA for the CDR3: TGCAGTGCTAGAGGCCCCCCGGGACTGTTTTTT. Translation: CSARGPPGLFF. The V and J genes are TRBV20-1 and TRBJ1-4; D call uncertain. This CDR3 comprises 11 residues. Trimming shortened V by 1 base and J by 13 bases, and 10 bases separated the two germline ends. Germline CDR1 DFQATT, CDR2 SNEGSKA (reference sequence).

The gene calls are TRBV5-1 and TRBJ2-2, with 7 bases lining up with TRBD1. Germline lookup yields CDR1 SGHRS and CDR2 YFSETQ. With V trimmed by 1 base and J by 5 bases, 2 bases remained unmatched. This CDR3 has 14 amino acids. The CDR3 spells CASSLNRGTGELFF. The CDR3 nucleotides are TGCGCCAGCAGCTTGAACAGGGGAACCGGGGAGCTGTTTTTT.

CDR3 DNA sequence: TGCGCCAGCAGCCAAAGGGGGCGATCTCAAGAGACCCAGTACTTC. Amino acid sequence: CASSQRGRSQETQYF. The V call is TRBV4-3, the J call TRBJ2-5; TRBD1 agrees at 7 bases. The CDR3 runs 15 residues. Germline V gives CDR1 LGHNA, CDR2 YSLEER. The junction had 5 bases not matched to a gene; V was cut back by 2 bases and J by 2 bases.

CDR3 bases: TGTGCCAGCTCACTCCGGGACAGGGCGAGCCAAGAGACCCAGTACTTC. Amino acid sequence: CASSLRDRASQETQYF. The rearrangement uses TRBV18 and TRBJ2-5, with 9 nucleotides matching TRBD1. Per the germline V gene, CDR1 is KGHSH and CDR2 is LQKENI. This CDR3 has 16 residues. After removal of 4 bases from V and 1 base from J, the junction contained 7 bases not matched to a gene.

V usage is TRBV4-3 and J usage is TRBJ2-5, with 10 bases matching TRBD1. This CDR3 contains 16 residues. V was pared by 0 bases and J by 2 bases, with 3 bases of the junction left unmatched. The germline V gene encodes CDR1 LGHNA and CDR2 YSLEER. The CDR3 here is CASSQDLDRGQETQYF. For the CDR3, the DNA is TGCGCCAGCAGCCAAGATCTGGACAGGGGGCAAGAGACCCAGTACTTC.

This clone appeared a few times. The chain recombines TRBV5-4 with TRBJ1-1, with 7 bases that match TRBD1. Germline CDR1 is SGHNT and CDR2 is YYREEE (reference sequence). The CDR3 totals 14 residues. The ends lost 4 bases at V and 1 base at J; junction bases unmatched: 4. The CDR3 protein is CASSVGQQNTEAFF. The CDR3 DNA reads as TGTGCCAGCAGCGTGGGACAGCAGAACACTGAAGCTTTCTTT.

CDR3 region: CASSEAVYQPQHF. The CDR3 nucleotides are TGTGCCAGCAGTGAAGCCGTTTATCAGCCCCAGCATTTT. V is TRBV2 and J is TRBJ1-5; D gene unclear. Looked up from germline, CDR1 is SNHLY and CDR2 is FYNNEI. The CDR3 totals 13 residues. V dropped 0 bases and J dropped 5 bases, with 5 bases sitting between them.

CDR3 residues: CASSSAGGWTDTQYF. CDR3 DNA: TGTGCCAGCAGCTCAGCGGGTGGTTGGACAGATACGCAGTATTTT. The rearrangement links TRBV6-5 to TRBJ2-3; D may be TRBD2 (6 bases). The CDR3 runs 15 residues. V lost 6 bases and J lost 3, with 16 bases in between. CDR1 is MNHEY and CDR2 is SVGAGI in the germline V gene.

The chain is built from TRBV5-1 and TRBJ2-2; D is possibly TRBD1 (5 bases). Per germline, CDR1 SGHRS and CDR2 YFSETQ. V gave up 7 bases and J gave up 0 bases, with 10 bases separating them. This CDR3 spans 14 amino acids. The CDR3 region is CASVGLANTGELFF. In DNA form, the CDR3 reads TGCGCCAGCGTGGGGCTAGCGAACACCGGGGAGCTGTTTTTT.

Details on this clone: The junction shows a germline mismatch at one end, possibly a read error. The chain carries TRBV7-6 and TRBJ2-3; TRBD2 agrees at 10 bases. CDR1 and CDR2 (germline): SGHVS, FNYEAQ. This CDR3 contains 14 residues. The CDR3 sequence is CASSLAGGWDTQYF. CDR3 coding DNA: TGTGCCAGCAGTTTAGCGGGGGGTTGGGATACGCAGTATTTT.